The source of this T cell receptor beta chain is a study of blood T cell repertoires in COVID-19 (dated by TCRdb to the early 2020s). Some background on the complete study: Samples from collaborators originated in the United States, Italy and Spain and spanned both the acute and convalescent phases of COVID-19. The prospective study material was composed of cDNA or gDNA derived from T cells, B-cell-depleted T cells, or PBMCs. Deeply sampled blood TCRbeta repertoires from subjects exposed to, actively infected with, or recovered from COVID-19 were included in the dataset. The repertoires were released in a freely available public database meant as a resource for research on the immune response to SARS-CoV-2. The samples were drawn from the first 160 participants of the ongoing ImmuneRACE study and from about 1,200 subjects provided by 6 global collaborators. The sample metadata nearly always contained a de-identified subject ID, COVID-19 status, age in years and sex. Where HLA class I and class II types were available, the types were taken from metadata supplied by the sample provider, not from assay-based typing. The research as a whole found: The amount of clinical and demographic metadata varied by source and participant and was provided uncurated.

From cysteine to phenylalanine, the CDR3 is 15 amino acids long. Left in the record is the CDR3 DNA by itself, 45 bases read in frame from the first base. The germline V gene (reference sequence) provides CDR1 GTSNPN and CDR2 SVGIG. V loses 3 bases of germline sequence and J loses 1 base, and the interval between the two ends is 13 bases. Another Seattle source contributed samples from volunteer blood donors who had recovered from COVID-19. Whole blood was collected in K2EDTA tubes by collaborating institutions according to the institutions' own protocols. For TCRbeta analysis, collaborator samples were shipped as frozen whole blood, as isolated PBMCs, or as DNA extracted from either sample type. Of note for this clone: What this receptor recognizes is not known. The sample holds no much larger clone one base away, and base qualities are not on file.

TCRbeta CDR3 regions were amplified from genomic DNA by means of the immunoSEQ Assay, a bias-controlled multiplex PCR. The original methods were these. Within the assay, amplification of reference gene primers was used to estimate how many nucleated cells each sample contained. To quantify the absolute abundance of each unique TCRbeta CDR3 rearrangement, sequence reads were collapsed and filtered. For each sample, productive Simpson clonality was calculated as the square root of Simpson's diversity index across productive rearrangements. Imported from immuneACCESS, the table was reduced by TCRdb to in-frame sequences with V and J called. These copies leave out some clones; in studies compared against another copy, an unresolved V gene accounts for under half, and the cause of the remainder is not known. V, J and clone size are taken as reported in that table, and D and trimming were inferred from the DNA itself. The sample data list about 220,000 clones, and 80% to 85% of these were observed just once. The top ten clonotypes cover around 5.5% of the sample.

This receptor was taken from a woman aged 55-75 years who had recovered from COVID-19. The V and J genes are TRBV30 and TRBJ1-3; TRBD1 is a possible D gene, resting on 6 matching bases. Sequencing input: peripheral blood. The CDR3 corresponds to CAWSDKGGSGNTIYF. The DNA reads as follows: TGTGCCTGGAGCGATAAAGGGGGATCTGGAAACACCATATATTTT.